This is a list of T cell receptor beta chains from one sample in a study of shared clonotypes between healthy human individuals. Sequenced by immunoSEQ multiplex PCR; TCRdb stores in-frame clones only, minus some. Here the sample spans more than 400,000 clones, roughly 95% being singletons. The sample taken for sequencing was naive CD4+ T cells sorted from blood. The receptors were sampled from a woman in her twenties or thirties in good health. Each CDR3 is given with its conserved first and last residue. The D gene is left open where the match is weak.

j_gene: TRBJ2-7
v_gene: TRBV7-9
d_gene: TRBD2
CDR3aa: CASSYPGLAGVYEQYF
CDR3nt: TGTGCCAGCAGCTACCCCGGGCTAGCGGGTGTCTACGAGCAGTACTTC

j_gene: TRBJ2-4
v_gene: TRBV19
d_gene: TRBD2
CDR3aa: CASSIDGGRARKFIQYF
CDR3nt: TGTGCCAGTAGTATAGACGGCGGGAGGGCCCGAAAGTTCATTCAGTACTTC

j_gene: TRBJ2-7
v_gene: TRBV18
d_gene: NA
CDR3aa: CASSPGGANYEQYF
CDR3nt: TGTGCCAGCTCACCAGGGGGTGCGAACTACGAGCAGTACTTC

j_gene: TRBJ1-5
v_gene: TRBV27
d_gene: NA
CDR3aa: CASSLLLGSNQPQHF
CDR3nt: TGTGCCAGCAGTTTACTCCTCGGGTCCAATCAGCCCCAGCATTTT

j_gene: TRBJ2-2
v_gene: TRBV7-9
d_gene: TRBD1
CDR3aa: CASSLLGTGDLWTGELFF
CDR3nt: TGTGCCAGCAGCTTATTGGGGACAGGGGACCTCTGGACCGGGGAGCTGTTTTTT

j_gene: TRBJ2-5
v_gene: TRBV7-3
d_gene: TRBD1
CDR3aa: CASSPSDRGMMETQYF
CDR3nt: TGTGCCAGCAGCCCCAGTGACAGGGGGATGATGGAGACCCAGTACTTC

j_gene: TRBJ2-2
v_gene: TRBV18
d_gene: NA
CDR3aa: CASSPISGTESAGELFF
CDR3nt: TGTGCCAGCTCACCAATATCCGGGACCGAGTCCGCCGGGGAGCTGTTTTTT

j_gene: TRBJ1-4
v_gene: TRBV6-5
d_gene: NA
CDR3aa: CASSTNSGGWEKLFF
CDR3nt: TGTGCCAGCAGTACCAACAGTGGGGGCTGGGAAAAACTGTTTTTT

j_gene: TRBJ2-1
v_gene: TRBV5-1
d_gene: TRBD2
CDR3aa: CASRLAGGVIEGEQFF
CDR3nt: TGCGCCAGCAGACTAGCGGGAGGAGTTATCGAAGGTGAGCAGTTCTTC

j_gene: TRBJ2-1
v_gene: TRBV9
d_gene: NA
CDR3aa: CASSYSTSSYNEQFF
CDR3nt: TGTGCCAGCAGCTACTCGACGAGCTCCTACAATGAGCAGTTCTTC

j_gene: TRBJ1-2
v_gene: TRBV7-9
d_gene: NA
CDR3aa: CASSQVSGYTF
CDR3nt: TGTGCCAGCAGCCAAGTCAGTGGCTACACCTTC

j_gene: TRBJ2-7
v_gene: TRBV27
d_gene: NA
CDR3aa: CASSSQVPPYEQYF
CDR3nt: TGTGCCAGCAGCTCACAGGTCCCCCCCTACGAGCAGTACTTC

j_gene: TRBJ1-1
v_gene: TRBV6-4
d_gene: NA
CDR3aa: CASRGDDENTEAFF
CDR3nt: TGTGCCAGCAGAGGGGACGACGAAAACACTGAAGCTTTCTTT

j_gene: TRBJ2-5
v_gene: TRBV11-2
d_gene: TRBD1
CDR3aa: CASSPDRGRQETQYF
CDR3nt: TGTGCCAGCAGCCCGGACAGGGGGCGACAAGAGACCCAGTACTTC

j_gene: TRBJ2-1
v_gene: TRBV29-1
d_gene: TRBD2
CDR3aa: CSVEDYRTSGRRDEQFF
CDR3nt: TGCAGCGTTGAAGATTACCGGACTAGCGGGAGGAGGGATGAGCAGTTCTTC

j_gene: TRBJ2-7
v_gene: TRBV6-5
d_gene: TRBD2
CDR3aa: CASSGLAGASEQYF
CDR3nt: TGTGCCAGCAGCGGACTAGCGGGAGCCTCCGAGCAGTACTTC

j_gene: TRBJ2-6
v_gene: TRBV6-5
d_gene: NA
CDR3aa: CASSLGGANVLTF
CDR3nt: TGTGCCAGCAGTTTAGGGGGGGCCAACGTCCTGACTTTC